This TCR beta chain emerged from a study of T cells in localized non-small cell lung cancer. General study findings and limits: A single tumor region was sequenced, leaving heterogeneity possible. Longer overall survival was seen with higher T cell density measured in blood. Uninvolved adjacent lung showed the highest T cell clonality, exceeding tumor.

Details on this clone: The antigen is not known.

The CDR3 totals 14 residues. V lost 1 base to trimming and J lost 3 bases, with 10 bases between them. Germline assignment: CDR1 LGHNT and CDR2 FRNRAP. Here immunoSEQ multiplex PCR was the method, and the copy in TCRdb shows in-frame clones only, minus some. This sample has tens of thousands of clones, with 84% found just once. The chain has TRBV12-5 and TRBJ2-7; no definite D call. The input for sequencing was peripheral blood, taken before any cancer treatment. The receptor's source is a female donor older than 55 with stage I lung adenocarcinoma. CDR3 coding DNA: TGTGCTAGTGGTTTGGGCGGAAAGGGCTACGAGCAGTACTTC. Protein sequence: CASGLGGKGYEQYF.